The 19 T cell receptor beta chains below were found in one sample sequenced in a study of tumor-infiltrating lymphocytes in localized non-small cell lung cancer. Data came from immunoSEQ multiplex PCR; TCRdb stores just in-frame clones and leaves some out. Of some 30,000 clones listed, approximately 85% are singletons. The sequenced material came from lung tumor tissue. The receptor set was obtained from a human donor with non-small cell lung cancer.

This chain uses TRBV7-2 with TRBJ1-4; 8 nucleotides agree with TRBD1. Germline V gives CDR1 SGHTA, CDR2 FQGNSA. Trimming removed 5 bases from V and 8 bases from J; junction bases left unmatched: 4. The CDR3 extends over 13 amino acids. The CDR3: CASSVGQGEKLFF. The CDR3 DNA is TGTGCCAGCAGCGTAGGACAGGGAGAAAAACTGTTTTTT.

The V and J genes are TRBV28 and TRBJ2-7, with D unclear. The V gene's germline CDR1 is MDHEN and CDR2 SYDVKM. The CDR3 totals 12 residues. Trimming removed 6 bases from V and 9 bases from J, with 15 bases in between. Written as DNA, the CDR3 is TGTGCCAGCAGCTACCGGTTAGGGTGGCAGTACTTC. Its protein is CASSYRLGWQYF.

The V gene is TRBV4-2, the J gene TRBJ1-3, with TRBD1 matching over 9 bases. V was pared by 4 bases and J by 0 bases, with 7 bases of the junction left unmatched. The germline gives CDR1 LGHNA, CDR2 YNFKEQ. CDR3 length: 17 amino acids. The CDR3 DNA follows: TGTGCCAGCAGCCCCCCGGGACAGGGCTTCTCTGGAAACACCATATATTTT. Its protein is CASSPPGQGFSGNTIYF.

This sequence joins TRBV7-9 and TRBJ1-1; D is possibly TRBD1 (6 bases). Germline CDR1 is SEHNR and CDR2 is FQNEAQ (reference sequence). The CDR3 is made up of 15 amino acids. Trimming shortened V by 5 bases and J by 4 bases, and 17 bases separated the two germline ends. The CDR3 region is CASSRDGGRFTEAFF. CDR3 DNA: TGTGCCAGCAGCCGGGACGGGGGGCGGTTCACTGAAGCTTTCTTT. Full variable domain (rest looked up from reference TRBV7-9 and TRBJ1-1): DTGVSQNPRHKITKRGQNVTFRCDPISEHNRLYWYRQTLGQGPEFLTYFQNEAQLEKSRLLSDRFSAERPKGSFSTLEIQRTEQGDSAMYLCASSRDGGRFTEAFFGQGTRLTVV.

The chain links TRBV18 to TRBJ2-5; D is undetermined. The CDR3 is 14 amino acids. Trimming left V 3 bases short and J 3 bases short, with 11 bases between. Germline V CDR1 and CDR2: KGHSH, LQKENI. CDR3 loop: CASSPSYSKETQYF. CDR3 coding DNA: TGTGCCAGCTCACCCTCCTACAGTAAAGAGACCCAGTACTTC.

The V and J genes are TRBV27 and TRBJ2-1, with 8 bases matching TRBD2. CDR1 MNHEY and CDR2 SMNVEV come from the germline V gene (reference sequence). The CDR3 contains 17 residues. Trimming removed 4 bases from V and 0 bases from J; junction bases left unmatched: 8. CDR3 DNA sequence: TGTGCCAGCAGTTCGGGAATAGCGGGGAGCTCCTACAATGAGCAGTTCTTC. Translating gives CASSSGIAGSSYNEQFF.

V usage is TRBV29-1 and J usage is TRBJ2-5; possibly TRBD2 for D (6 bases). Germline CDR1 is SQVTM and CDR2 is ANQGSEA. The CDR3 has 13 amino acids. V was pared by 2 bases and J by 2 bases, with 9 bases between. CDR3 loop: CSVEKTRQETQYF. As DNA, the CDR3 is TGCAGCGTTGAAAAGACTAGGCAAGAGACCCAGTACTTC.

This clone has only one observation. The chain combines TRBV5-4 with TRBJ1-2; tentatively, D is TRBD1 (5 bases). There are 15 residues in the CDR3. In germline, CDR1 is SGHNT, CDR2 YYREEE (reference sequence). V gave up 3 bases and J gave up 6 bases, with 18 bases separating them. CDR3 region: CASSSAGRRTDGYTF. The CDR3 nucleotides are TGTGCCAGCAGCTCTGCGGGACGGAGGACGGATGGCTACACCTTC.

This clone qualifies as medium-sized. The chain couples TRBV14 to TRBJ1-1, with TRBD1 matching over 7 bases. Germline values: CDR1 SGHDN, CDR2 FVKESK. The CDR3 extends over 16 amino acids. V dropped 4 bases and J dropped 2; count of bases not matched to a gene: 10. The CDR3 DNA sequence: TGTGCCAGCAGCCCCCGAACGACAGGGATAAACACTGAAGCTTTCTTT. Protein: CASSPRTTGINTEAFF.

J is TRBJ1-2 and V is TRBV2, with 9 bases lining up with TRBD1. With 6 bases clipped from V and 4 bases from J, the junction kept 6 bases outside the gene matches. In germline, CDR1 is SNHLY, CDR2 FYNNEI. The CDR3 is made up of 14 amino acids. The CDR3 coding sequence is TGTGCCAGCAGGGGGACAGGGATGGTCTATGGCTACACCTTC. It specifies CASRGTGMVYGYTF.

This clone was found once. This chain links TRBV15 with TRBJ1-4; maybe TRBD1 (5 bases). This CDR3 is 15 amino acids long. Germline V gives CDR1 LNHNV, CDR2 YYDKDF (reference sequence). Trimming stripped 0 bases from V and 6 bases from J, with 11 bases between. CDR3 loop: CATSRDLSRDEKLFF. The DNA of the CDR3 is TGTGCCACCAGCAGAGATCTTTCCAGGGATGAAAAACTGTTTTTT.

The gene calls are TRBV7-2 and TRBJ1-4; D is ambiguous. This CDR3 is 14 amino acids long. V dropped 1 base and J dropped 8 bases, with 11 bases sitting between them. Germline-derived CDR1 and CDR2 are SGHTA and FQGNSA. CDR3: CASSLVAPAEKLFF. CDR3 nucleotide sequence: TGTGCCAGCAGCTTAGTGGCTCCGGCAGAAAAACTGTTTTTT. Filled out from reference TRBV7-2 and TRBJ1-4, the complete variable domain reads GAGVSQSPSNKVTEKGKDVELRCDPISGHTALYWYRQSLGQGLEFLIYFQGNSAPDKSGLPSDRFSAERTGGSVSTLTIQRTQQEDSAVYLCASSLVAPAEKLFFGSGTQLSVL.

This chain uses TRBV5-1 with TRBJ1-1; 7 bases are shared with TRBD1. Germline loops: CDR1 SGHRS, CDR2 YFSETQ. Losses at the gene ends were 1 base for V and 1 base for J; bases not matched to a gene: 7. The CDR3 runs 16 residues. The CDR3 DNA is TGCGCCAGCAGCTTGCGACAGGGAGGTCAGAACACTGAAGCTTTCTTT. It yields the protein CASSLRQGGQNTEAFF.

The rearrangement uses TRBV2 and TRBJ2-1; TRBD1 aligns across 9 bases. Germline values: CDR1 SNHLY, CDR2 FYNNEI. Germline trimming cut 6 bases from V and 4 bases from J; bases unmatched to any gene: 7. This CDR3 is 15 amino acids long. The CDR3 DNA sequence: TGTGCCAGCAGCCGGGACAGGGAAGGGTACAATGAGCAGTTCTTC. Amino acids: CASSRDREGYNEQFF.

The rearrangement links TRBV18 to TRBJ1-4; maybe TRBD1 (5 bases). V dropped 4 bases and J dropped 3 bases, with 15 bases sitting between them. This CDR3 region has 16 residues. The germline V gene has CDR1 KGHSH and CDR2 LQKENI. The CDR3 DNA is TGTGCCAGCTCACTATCGCGCGGGGGATCTAATGAAAAACTGTTTTTT. Amino acid sequence: CASSLSRGGSNEKLFF.

This chain links TRBV6-1 with TRBJ1-1; no reliable D call. This CDR3 region has 13 residues. Per the germline V gene, CDR1 is MNHNS and CDR2 is SASEGT. Trimming took off 7 bases at V and 4 bases at J, with 13 bases between the two ends. CDR3 in DNA: TGTGCCAGCAAAACCAGCAGAGTCACTGAAGCTTTCTTT. Translated: CASKTSRVTEAFF.

V and J are TRBV2 and TRBJ1-6; 7 bases line up with TRBD1. The CDR3 spans 16 residues. Trimming cost V 6 bases and J 5 bases; bases outside gene matches: 10. Germline assignment: CDR1 SNHLY and CDR2 FYNNEI. The CDR3 DNA follows: TGTGCCAGCAGATACATTGGACAGGCAAATAATTCACCCCTCCACTTT. Amino acid sequence: CASRYIGQANNSPLHF.

The chain recombines TRBV6-5 with TRBJ2-7; D gene unclear. Trimming took off 2 bases at V and 3 bases at J, with 2 bases between the two ends. Germline-derived CDR1 and CDR2 are MNHEY and SVGAGI. This CDR3 spans 11 amino acids. CDR3 in DNA: TGTGCCAGCAGTTACCGCTACGAGCAGTACTTC. Translated, it gives CASSYRYEQYF.

The chain recombines TRBV6-5 with TRBJ2-1, with 7 bases aligning to TRBD2. Unmatched junction bases numbered 4, after V lost 2 bases and J lost 3 bases. CDR1 and CDR2 from the germline V gene are MNHEY and SVGAGI. The CDR3 loop spans 15 amino acids. CDR3 sequence reads: CASSYTSGVYNEQFF. CDR3 DNA sequence: TGTGCCAGCAGTTACACCAGCGGGGTCTACAATGAGCAGTTCTTC.